What follows describes a single T cell receptor beta chain. Other DNA sequences in this specimen translate into the identical CDR3. The data belong to a study of blood T cell repertoires in COVID-19. At the level of the study: Researchers got acute and convalescent COVID-19 samples from the United States, Italy and Spain.

TCRdb's table, derived via immunoSEQ multiplex PCR, lists solely in-frame clones and lacks some. This sample yields a few hundred thousand clones, of which around 84% are seen a single time; about 1% belongs to the top ten. The sequence came from a man between 40 and 49 years old with acute or convalescent COVID-19. Specimen: peripheral blood.

The CDR3 loop is CASSPDRVQETQYF. The CDR3 nucleotides are TGTGCCAGCAGCCCAGACAGAGTACAAGAGACCCAGTACTTC. This chain links TRBV7-2 with TRBJ2-5, with D possibly being TRBD1 (5 bases). V was clipped by 5 bases and J by 2 bases, with 12 bases between them. CDR1 is SGHTA, CDR2 FQGNSA, per germline. The CDR3 totals 14 residues.